Listed here are 5 T cell receptor beta chains from one sample, sequenced in a study of shared T cell receptors in the human thymus. Method: immunoSEQ multiplex PCR; TCRdb's copy keeps in-frame clones and lacks some. The sample includes 500,000 to 750,000 clones, 85% to 90% of them seen just once. This same sample was also taken into another study, of human thymus T cells.

Sequencing was carried out using thymocytes. These receptors were taken from a boy younger than two with a congenital heart defect.

The chain has TRBV28 and TRBJ1-5, with D unclear. The V gene lost 5 bases and the J gene lost 2 bases, with 16 bases spanning the gap. The CDR3 has 16 residues. Germline V gene sequence: CDR1 MDHEN, CDR2 SYDVKM. CDR3: CASSPPKDGGNQPQHF. For the CDR3, the DNA is TGTGCCAGCAGTCCACCTAAGGACGGGGGCAATCAGCCCCAGCATTTT.

This clone was recorded only once. The chain recombines TRBV25-1 with TRBJ2-1; 9 bases fit TRBD1. Germline values: CDR1 MGHDK, CDR2 SYGVNS. The trim removed 3 bases at V and 3 bases at J, leaving 9 bases unmatched. This CDR3 has 17 residues. The CDR3 here is CASSDSTHRGLYNEQFF. The CDR3 region has the DNA TGTGCCAGCAGTGATTCCACCCACAGGGGGCTCTACAATGAGCAGTTCTTC.

The CDR3 DNA is TGCGCCAGCAGCCAAGACGGCGGGGGGAACGGGACGGTCTACGAGCAGTACTTC. Protein sequence: CASSQDGGGNGTVYEQYF. The V and J genes are TRBV4-1 and TRBJ2-7; TRBD2 agrees at 8 bases. The CDR3 has 18 residues. Per germline, CDR1 MGHRA and CDR2 YSYEKL. V shed 0 bases, J shed 3 bases, and the junction held 13 bases outside the gene matches.

This clone turned up a few times. The rearrangement links TRBV6-5 to TRBJ1-2; D unclear. Trimming took off 0 bases at V and 8 bases at J, with 16 bases between the two ends. CDR1 and CDR2 (germline): MNHEY, SVGAGI. This CDR3 is built from 15 residues. The CDR3 DNA follows: TGTGCCAGCAGTTACTCAGGGAGGCCCGGAGTCGGCTACACCTTC. This sequence encodes CASSYSGRPGVGYTF.

The chain joins TRBV4-3 to TRBJ2-5, with a tentative D call TRBD2 (6 bases). Trimming pared 1 base from V and 5 bases from J, leaving 14 bases between. Germline V gene lookup returns CDR1 LGHNA and CDR2 YSLEER. The CDR3 sequence is 15 residues long. The CDR3 reads CASSQGGDPVETQYF. The CDR3 nucleotides are TGCGCCAGCAGCCAAGGCGGGGATCCCGTGGAGACCCAGTACTTC.